The clone carrying this T cell receptor beta chain was picked up one time. Its target is not known. The data stem from a study of Ad26.COV2.S vaccination and SARS-CoV-2 variants. The data were produced by immunoSEQ multiplex PCR, yet TCRdb's version contains in-frame clones alone and is incomplete. The table has around 170,000 clones, around 90% seen once. The study, taken as a whole, reports: Overall T cell responses may have been underestimated by the analyses of TCR breadth and depth. After vaccination, reports described spike-specific CD8+ and CD4+ T cell responses as showing substantial breadth.

The CDR3 runs 14 residues. CDR1 and CDR2 (germline): MNHEY, SVGAGI. Trimming cost V 2 bases and J 7 bases, with 11 bases left between them. The chain has TRBV6-5 and TRBJ2-2, with D possibly TRBD2 on 5 matching bases. The TCR was taken from a human donor who had recovered from COVID-19. Here the sequenced sample was peripheral blood, taken after recovery from COVID-19. The CDR3 is CASSYTGSNGELFF. CDR3 DNA: TGTGCCAGCAGTTACACGGGGTCGAACGGGGAGCTGTTTTTT.